This TCR beta chain was obtained from a study of blood T cells in healthy people across ages. Sample-barcoded 5' priming and a J-beta primer mix drove a second PCR of about 6 to 12 cycles. Each cDNA molecule was tagged by a template-switch adaptor with 12 random nucleotides. TCRdb used MiXCR to reprocess the 5' RACE reads, holding one entry per CDR3 protein. The table records 1.5 million to 2 million distinct CDR3 sequences, roughly 27% of them present only once. This clonotype was recorded a few times. The antigen is unknown. The trim removed 2 bases at V and 9 bases at J, leaving 5 bases unmatched. The length of the CDR3 is 14 residues. Germline CDR1 is SEHNR and CDR2 is FQNEAQ (reference sequence). General study points: PBMCs were not sorted, which prevented a conclusive comparison of naive versus antigen-experienced cells. The study found more naive CD4+ cells and higher diversity in long-lived than aged donors. CMV status of donors was unknown, possibly confounding expanded clonotype changes.

Sample: blood. The clonotype originates from a woman in her twenties or thirties in good health. The rearrangement joins TRBV7-9 to TRBJ2-1; TRBD1 matches at 9 bases. CDR3 sequence: CASSLLGQGSEQFF. The CDR3 bases are TGTGCCAGCAGCTTATTAGGACAGGGGAGTGAGCAGTTCTTC.